Shown below are 13 T cell receptor beta chains from a single sample sequenced in a study of memory CD4+ T cells and cytomegalovirus serostatus. The protocol was immunoSEQ multiplex PCR, while the TCRdb copy is restricted to in-frame clones and leaves out a portion. Counted here are 38,000 or so clones, roughly 77% occurring once; the ten biggest clones make up about 0.79%. Single viable CD3+CD4+CD8-CD45RO+ cells were sorted as the memory CD4+ T cells. Source material: memory CD4+ T cells from blood. Receptors originate from an adult in good health and CMV-seronegative.

The chain is built from TRBV5-5 and TRBJ1-2, with 9 bases that match TRBD1. The V and J ends lost 3 bases and 4 bases, in that order; junction bases with no gene match: 10. The length of the CDR3 is 16 residues. The V gene's germline CDR1 is SGHKS and CDR2 YYEKEE (reference sequence). The CDR3 loop reads CASSSTGTGNVYGYTF. The CDR3 DNA reads as TGTGCCAGCAGCTCTACCGGGACAGGGAACGTCTATGGCTACACCTTC.

This clone was recorded once. This sample includes further DNA sequences coding for the same CDR3. This chain's CDR3 is CASSLSGGQETQYF. In nucleotides, the CDR3 is TGTGCCAGCAGCCTGTCGGGGGGCCAAGAGACCCAGTACTTC. The chain links TRBV4-2 to TRBJ2-5, with 7 bases aligning to TRBD2. This CDR3 has 14 residues. Germline-derived CDR1 and CDR2 are LGHNA and YNFKEQ. Trimming removed 4 bases from V and 1 base from J; junction bases left unmatched: 3.

This chain uses TRBV19 with TRBJ2-3; D tentatively reads TRBD1 or TRBD2 (5 bases each). CDR3 length equals 19 residues. V was pared by 5 bases and J by 0 bases, with 24 bases between. Germline CDR1 is LNHDA and CDR2 is SQIVND (reference sequence). CDR3 DNA sequence: TGTGCCAGTAGTCCCGACCTACACCGGGACGGGTCTAGCACAGATACGCAGTATTTT. Protein sequence: CASSPDLHRDGSSTDTQYF.

The chain couples TRBV14 to TRBJ2-1; D perhaps matches TRBD1 (7 bases). The CDR3 covers 21 residues. Germline assignment: CDR1 SGHDN and CDR2 FVKESK. Trimming removed 2 bases from V and 4 bases from J, with 30 bases in between. CDR3 nucleotides: TGTGCCAGCAGCCAAAGACCAGGGGGGAGACGAACGGTTGAAAGGTACAATGAGCAGTTCTTC. It yields the protein CASSQRPGGRRTVERYNEQFF.

The V and J genes are TRBV15 and TRBJ1-6; 9 positions match TRBD1. With 6 bases clipped from V and 9 bases from J, the junction kept 9 bases outside the gene matches. This CDR3 is built from 15 residues. The V gene's germline CDR1 is LNHNV and CDR2 YYDKDF (reference sequence). CDR3 sequence reads: CATRSNRDRVSPLHF. CDR3 sequence (DNA): TGTGCCACCAGAAGCAACCGGGACAGGGTTTCACCCCTCCACTTT.

About this clone itself: Other DNA sequences within the sample encode an identical CDR3. V usage is TRBV4-3 and J usage is TRBJ2-1, with no clear D. Trimming cost V 0 bases and J 5 bases, with 5 bases left between them. The CDR3 is made up of 13 amino acids. Looked up from germline, CDR1 is LGHNA and CDR2 is YSLEER. The chain's CDR3 is CASSQELNNEQFF. Here the CDR3 DNA reads TGCGCCAGCAGCCAAGAACTGAACAATGAGCAGTTCTTC.

The J gene is TRBJ2-3, the V gene TRBV7-2; possible D gene TRBD2, 5 bases. CDR3 length: 15 residues. Germline CDR1 reads SGHTA; CDR2 reads FQGNSA. V dropped 4 bases and J dropped 0 bases, with 11 bases sitting between them. The CDR3 bases are TGTGCCAGCAGCTCAGAGCGGTCCAGCACAGATACGCAGTATTTT. Its translation is CASSSERSSTDTQYF.

V usage is TRBV6-5 and J usage is TRBJ2-7; D possibly matches TRBD1 or TRBD2 (5 bases each). In germline, CDR1 is MNHEY, CDR2 SVGAGI. V was trimmed by 6 bases and J by 7 bases, leaving 16 bases between them. CDR3 length equals 13 residues. The CDR3, as DNA: TGTGCCAGCAGCCCGGGACCGATTTGGGAGCAGTACTTC. Translation: CASSPGPIWEQYF.

The genes are TRBV28 and TRBJ1-1; D perhaps matches TRBD1 (6 bases). The germline V and J ends were trimmed by 2 bases and 1 base, with 14 bases remaining between them. The CDR3 has 16 amino acids. Germline lookup yields CDR1 MDHEN and CDR2 SYDVKM. The CDR3 region has the DNA TGTGCCAGCAGTTTAGGGGGCGCAGGGAGGAACACTGAAGCTTTCTTT. It specifies CASSLGGAGRNTEAFF.

The rearrangement uses TRBV6-5 and TRBJ2-7, with a possible D match to TRBD2 (6 bases). This CDR3 has 14 residues. Looked up from germline, CDR1 is MNHEY and CDR2 is SVGAGI. With 5 bases removed from V and 5 bases from J, the gap between germline ends came to 16 bases. The CDR3 DNA is TGTGCCAGCAGTCCCCCGACTAGTGCCGACGAGCAGTACTTC. As protein: CASSPPTSADEQYF.

This chain joins TRBV7-2 and TRBJ1-5; perhaps TRBD1 as D (5 bases). Germline CDR1 and CDR2: SGHTA and FQGNSA. This CDR3 is built from 13 residues. V lost 4 bases, J lost 5 bases, and 9 bases lay in between. The CDR3, as DNA: TGTGCCAGCAGCTCAAGGGGAGATCAGCCCCAGCATTTT. This encodes CASSSRGDQPQHF.

This clone appeared once. The chain has TRBV18 and TRBJ2-1; TRBD1 agrees at 8 bases. The CDR3 totals 16 residues. J gave up 9 bases and V 0 bases, and 10 bases lay outside the gene matches. In germline, CDR1 is KGHSH, CDR2 LQKENI. This CDR3 is CASSPPSGRGRGEQFF. Here the CDR3 DNA reads TGTGCCAGCTCACCACCTTCGGGCAGGGGGCGCGGTGAGCAGTTCTTC.

The CDR3 DNA is TGTGCCAGCAGTTACGCGGGGGGGCAGTTCTTC. Residues: CASSYAGGQFF. The genes are TRBV6-5 and TRBJ2-1; 8 nucleotides align to TRBD2. The germline gives CDR1 MNHEY, CDR2 SVGAGI. The ends lost 2 bases at V and 12 bases at J; junction bases unmatched: 0. CDR3 length equals 11 residues.